This TCR beta chain was recorded in a study of chemoradiotherapy in HPV16-positive cancers. Clones were read by immunoSEQ multiplex PCR, and TCRdb kept only the in-frame ones, dropping some. The sample lists more than 1,200 clones, 70% to 90% occurring once. CDR1 and CDR2 from the germline V gene are SGHVS and FQNEAQ. The V and J ends lost 5 bases and 8 bases, in that order; junction bases with no gene match: 11. This CDR3 region has 14 residues. This receptor was identified in a human donor with HPV-associated anogenital cancer. This sequence joins TRBV7-8 and TRBJ1-2; 7 bases are a match to TRBD1. This specimen was tumor tissue, taken from a patient who underwent chemoradiotherapy. CDR3 sequence: CASSPLTGLEGYTF. The CDR3 DNA is TGTGCCAGCAGCCCACTGACAGGGTTGGAAGGCTACACCTTC.